The clone carrying this T cell receptor beta chain has just a few counts. The data derive from a study of Graves' ophthalmopathy and Graves' hyperthyroidism. Amplification from RNA transcripts yielded the TCR beta CDR3 regions. HTBI primers were used in a first-round RT-PCR, which preceded a second-round multiplex PCR. TCRdb recomputed calls from the multiplex PCR reads with MiXCR, one row per CDR3 protein. The table shows hundreds of thousands of distinct CDR3 sequences, with roughly 20% occurring only once. Sequencing was carried out using peripheral blood. This receptor was taken from a woman aged 18-30 years with stable Graves' hyperthyroidism. Some clones in this sample may be carry-over from other donors' samples.

The CDR3: CASREWERVQGYTF. CDR3 bases: TGTGCCAGCAGGGAGTGGGAGCGGGTTCAGGGCTACACCTTC. V and J are TRBV28 and TRBJ1-2; D gene uncertain. The CDR3 contains 14 residues. V lost 6 bases and J lost 8, with 19 bases in between. The V gene's germline CDR1 is MDHEN and CDR2 SYDVKM.